This paragraph reports one T cell receptor beta chain. The CDR3 regions of TCR beta were amplified from RNA transcripts. A set of HTBI primers served as the primers for a first-round RT-PCR of the TCR CDR3. TCRdb reprocessed the multiplex PCR reads with MiXCR, giving one entry per CDR3 protein. This repertoire shows about 200,000 distinct CDR3 sequences, about 18% found once; its top ten account for about 45%. These data belong to a study of T cells in Graves' hyperthyroidism and ophthalmopathy. V gave up 8 bases and J gave up 2 bases, with 19 bases separating them. The CDR3 extends over 16 amino acids.

The source of this sequence is a man aged 40-49 years with Graves' hyperthyroidism. The chain combines TRBV12-3 or TRBV12-4 with TRBJ2-1, with D tentatively TRBD1 or TRBD2 (6 bases each). Input material: blood. CDR3 nucleotide sequence: TGTGCCAGCGGCGGGATTGGGGGGCGGACCTACAATGAGCAGTTCTTC. This codes for CASGGIGGRTYNEQFF.